Below are 17 T cell receptor beta chains sequenced from a single sample in a study of T cells expressing NK-cell markers. TCRdb derives one entry per CDR3 protein from the 5' RACE reads, leaving out DNA. Its listing shows approximately 170,000 distinct CDR3 sequences. The sample consisted of blood T cells: a sorted CD56 or NKG2C T cell subset, CD4+ or CD8+ T cells, or bulk PBMC T cells (not recorded which). Receptors originate from a man aged 18 to 70 in good health.

V gene TRBV5-1 combines with J gene TRBJ2-6; TCRdb designates TRBD2, a call that cannot be tested without DNA. Germline V lookup: CDR1 SGHRS, CDR2 YFSETQ. The CDR3 spans 14 residues. CDR3 amino acids: CASSLGSGANVLTF.

The chain uses TRBV7-9 and TRBJ2-4; the D call from TCRdb, TRBD1, cannot be confirmed without DNA. The length of the CDR3 is 16 residues. CDR1 and CDR2 from the germline V gene are SEHNR and FQNEAQ (reference sequence). The CDR3 loop reads CASSSTLTGGKNIQYF.

This chain joins TRBV25-1 and TRBJ1-5; with no DNA, the TCRdb D assignment of TRBD1 cannot be verified. Germline CDR1 is MGHDK and CDR2 is SYGVNS. This CDR3 has 14 residues. CDR3 amino acids: CASSRGDGFQPQHF.

The chain has TRBV12-3 or TRBV12-4 and TRBJ2-7; lacking DNA, the TRBD1 call made by TCRdb goes unchecked. This CDR3 spans 15 amino acids. This CDR3 is CASSLLGTGTREQYF.

The CDR3: CASSLGIVDIAYEQYF. V is TRBV3-1 and J is TRBJ2-7; as DNA is missing, the TRBD1 call by TCRdb cannot be tested. CDR3 size: 16 residues. Looked up from germline, CDR1 is LGHDT and CDR2 is YNNKEL (reference sequence).

The genes are TRBV27 and TRBJ2-7; TCRdb proposes TRBD2, but this gene call is untestable without DNA. The CDR3 runs to 15 residues. In germline, CDR1 is MNHEY, CDR2 SMNVEV (reference sequence). This CDR3 reads CASSNGLGPGYEQYF.

The chain links TRBV12-3 or TRBV12-4 to TRBJ2-5; the TCRdb call, TRBD1, lacks DNA for checking. The CDR3 loop spans 16 amino acids. The CDR3 protein is CASSPWFIGGPETQYF.

This sequence joins TRBV7-9 and TRBJ2-5; the D call from TCRdb, TRBD2, cannot be confirmed without DNA. The CDR3 consists of 16 residues. The germline V gene encodes CDR1 SEHNR and CDR2 FQNEAQ (reference sequence). The CDR3 sequence is CASSSGLAGDQETQYF. The variable domain in full, completed from reference TRBV7-9 and TRBJ2-5, reads DTGVSQNPRHKITKRGQNVTFRCDPISEHNRLYWYRQTLGQGPEFLTYFQNEAQLEKSRLLSDRFSAERPKGSFSTLEIQRTEQGDSAMYLCASSSGLAGDQETQYFGPGTRLLVL.

CDR3 sequence reads: CASSKWRGPRYEQYF. The rearrangement uses TRBV21-1 and TRBJ2-7; there is no DNA to check the TCRdb D call of TRBD1. TRBV21-1 is a pseudogene segment. The CDR3 sequence is 15 residues long.

The rearrangement uses TRBV7-2 and TRBJ2-3. The CDR3 is 15 amino acids. Germline CDR1 and CDR2: SGHTA and FQGNSA. CDR3 residues: CASSLLDYLTDTQYF.

The V gene is TRBV14, the J gene TRBJ2-7; TCRdb designates TRBD1, a call that cannot be tested without DNA. Germline V gene data show CDR1 as SGHDN and CDR2 as FVKESK. CDR3 length equals 16 residues. CDR3 residues: CASSQVGQTTTYEQYF. The whole variable domain, remainder taken from reference TRBV14 and TRBJ2-7, is EAGVTQFPSHSVIEKGQTVTLRCDPISGHDNLYWYRRVMGKEIKFLLHFVKESKQDESGMPNNRFLAERTGGTYSTLKVQPAELEDSGVYFCASSQVGQTTTYEQYFGPGTRLTVT.

The rearrangement uses TRBV20-1 and TRBJ1-3; TCRdb outputs TRBD1, but without DNA this stays unchecked. Germline loops: CDR1 DFQATT, CDR2 SNEGSKA (reference sequence). The CDR3 consists of 14 residues. CDR3 in amino acids: CSAQYRFSGNTIYF.

This CDR3 reads CASSGQGASTDTQYF. The chain couples TRBV5-8 to TRBJ2-3; without DNA, the TCRdb call of TRBD1 cannot be checked. This CDR3 comprises 15 residues. Germline CDR1 SGHTS, CDR2 YDEGEE.

The chain employs TRBV4-2 and TRBJ2-5; TCRdb returns TRBD2, unconfirmable since there is no DNA. The CDR3 runs 14 residues. Germline V gene lookup returns CDR1 LGHNA and CDR2 YNFKEQ. This CDR3 reads CASSQDEGEETQYF.

The CDR3 sequence: CASKRVATNEKLFF. The gene calls are TRBV2 and TRBJ1-4. This CDR3 is built from 14 residues. From germline, CDR1 is SNHLY and CDR2 FYNNEI. The whole variable domain, filled in from reference TRBV2 and TRBJ1-4, reads EPEVTQTPSHQVTQMGQEVILRCVPISNHLYFYWYRQILGQKVEFLVSFYNNEISEKSEIFDDQFSVERPDGSNFTLKIRSTKLEDSAMYFCASKRVATNEKLFFGSGTQLSVL.

The V call is TRBV2, the J call TRBJ2-2; the D call from TCRdb, TRBD1, cannot be confirmed without DNA. CDR1 SNHLY and CDR2 FYNNEI come from the germline V gene. The CDR3 extends over 15 amino acids. CDR3 sequence: CASKPGQRNTGELFF. Full variable domain (outside the CDR3, taken from reference TRBV2 and TRBJ2-2): EPEVTQTPSHQVTQMGQEVILRCVPISNHLYFYWYRQILGQKVEFLVSFYNNEISEKSEIFDDQFSVERPDGSNFTLKIRSTKLEDSAMYFCASKPGQRNTGELFFGEGSRLTVL.

The chain recombines TRBV6-1 with TRBJ2-1; TCRdb's D call of TRBD2 is untestable without DNA. Looked up from germline, CDR1 is MNHNS and CDR2 is SASEGT. The CDR3 has 17 amino acids. The CDR3 spells CASSVSLAGGFWDEQFF.